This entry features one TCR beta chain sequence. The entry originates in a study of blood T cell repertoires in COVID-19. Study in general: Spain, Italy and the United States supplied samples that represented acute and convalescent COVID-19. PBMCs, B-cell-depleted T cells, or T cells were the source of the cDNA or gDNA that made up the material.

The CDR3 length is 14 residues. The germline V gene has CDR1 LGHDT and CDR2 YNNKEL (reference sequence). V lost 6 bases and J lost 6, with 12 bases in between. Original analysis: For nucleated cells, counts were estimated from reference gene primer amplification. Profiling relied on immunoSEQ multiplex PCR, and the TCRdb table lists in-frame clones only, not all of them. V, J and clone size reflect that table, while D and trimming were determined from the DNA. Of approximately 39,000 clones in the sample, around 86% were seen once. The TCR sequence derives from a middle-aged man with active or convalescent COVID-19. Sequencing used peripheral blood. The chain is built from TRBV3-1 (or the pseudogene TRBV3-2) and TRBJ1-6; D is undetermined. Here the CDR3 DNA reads TGTGCCAGCAGTCAAAGTCTATTTAATTCACCCCTCCACTTT. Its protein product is CASSQSLFNSPLHF.